This T cell receptor beta chain was profiled in a study of OX40 agonist ivuxolimab in advanced cancers. The method was immunoSEQ multiplex PCR; TCRdb's version includes in-frame clones alone and lacks a portion of them. The sample holds about 64,000 clones, around 84% seen once. In its sample, this clone was seen once. The antigen is unknown. The study's findings and limits: The 0.1-3.0 mg/kg partial responders had among the lowest clonal expansion.

Excluded were patients having autoimmune disease history or systemic immunosuppression. Germline assignment: CDR1 ENHRY and CDR2 SYGVKD. V was shortened by 5 bases and J by 3 bases, with 10 bases between the two germline ends. CDR3 length: 13 residues. The chain recombines TRBV10-3 with TRBJ1-2; perhaps TRBD1 as D (5 bases). The material was CD4+ or CD8+ T cells sorted from blood, obtained in a trial of the OX40 agonist ivuxolimab. The clonotype comes from an adult with an advanced solid tumor such as melanoma, head and neck, liver or kidney cancer. CDR3 sequence reads: CAISNRWDYGYTF. DNA of the CDR3: TGTGCCATCAGTAACAGGTGGGACTATGGCTACACCTTC.